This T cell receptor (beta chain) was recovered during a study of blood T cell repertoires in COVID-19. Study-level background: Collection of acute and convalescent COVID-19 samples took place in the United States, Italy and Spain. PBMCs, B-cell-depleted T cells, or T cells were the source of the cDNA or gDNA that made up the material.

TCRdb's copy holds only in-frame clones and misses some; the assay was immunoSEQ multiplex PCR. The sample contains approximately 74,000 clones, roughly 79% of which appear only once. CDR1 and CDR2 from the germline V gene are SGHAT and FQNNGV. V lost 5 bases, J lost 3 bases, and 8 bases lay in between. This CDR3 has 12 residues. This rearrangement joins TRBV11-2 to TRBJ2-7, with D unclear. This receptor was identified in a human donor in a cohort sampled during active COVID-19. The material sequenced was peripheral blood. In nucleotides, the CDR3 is TGTGCCAGCAGCCAAACTCTCTACGAGCAGTACTTC. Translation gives CASSQTLYEQYF.